These 5 T cell receptor beta chains came from one sample sequenced in a study of T cells after yellow fever vaccination (dated by TCRdb to about 2019). The treatment or condition label on this specimen signifies: live attenuated yellow fever vaccine strain. Library method: 5' RACE. TCRdb shows the sequencer as Illumina HiSeq 2500. TCRdb cleaned the public reads at Q25 with fastp, built clones with MiXCR and kept in-frame beta chains. All rows with the same CDR3 protein become a single entry with the most common DNA and genes. This sample comprises a few hundred thousand distinct CDR3 sequences, 8% to 10% of them detected only once. The top ten hold about 20% of the sample. The source was PBMCs, collected on the day of the first yellow fever vaccination. The receptors were sampled from a man between 18 and 29 years old who received the YFV17D yellow fever vaccine.

This clonotype appeared a few times. V and J are TRBV20-1 and TRBJ2-5; D tentatively fits TRBD1 or TRBD2 (5 bases each). The CDR3 contains 13 residues. The V end lost 0 bases, the J end lost 7 bases, and 12 bases lay between the germline ends. Germline V gene data show CDR1 as DFQATT and CDR2 as SNEGSKA (reference sequence). The CDR3 sequence: CSARESSQGTQYF. The CDR3 coding sequence is TGCAGTGCTAGAGAGTCTAGCCAGGGGACCCAGTACTTC.

This clonotype was observed a few times. J is TRBJ2-7 and V is TRBV4-2; 7 bases match TRBD2. Germline trimming cut 1 base from V and 5 bases from J; bases unmatched to any gene: 5. The CDR3 runs 14 residues. Germline CDR1 LGHNA, CDR2 YNFKEQ. DNA for the CDR3: TGTGCCAGCAGCCAAGTCGGTGGGGGGGACGAGCAGTACTTC. Translation gives CASSQVGGGDEQYF.

This clonotype was recorded a few times. The gene calls are TRBV5-5 and TRBJ1-3; D gene ambiguous. CDR1 is SGHKS, CDR2 YYEKEE, per germline (reference sequence). CDR3 length equals 12 residues. Trimming removed 0 bases from V and 10 bases from J, with 8 bases in between. CDR3 bases: TGTGCCAGCAGCTTGGGACCTACGACCATATATTTT. The encoded protein is CASSLGPTTIYF.

This clonotype was seen more than once but under ten times. The chain carries TRBV5-4 and TRBJ2-7, with D tentatively TRBD1 or TRBD2 (6 bases each). The germline V gene has CDR1 SGHNT and CDR2 YYREEE (reference sequence). This CDR3 spans 12 amino acids. V lost 5 bases and J lost 8, with 14 bases in between. The CDR3 sequence: CASSPQGGKQYF. The CDR3 DNA is TGTGCCAGCAGTCCACAGGGCGGGAAGCAGTACTTC.

This clonotype has ten or more counts. This rearrangement joins TRBV4-3 to TRBJ2-3, with D unclear. V lost 4 bases and J 2 bases, leaving 10 bases between the germline ends. The germline V gene encodes CDR1 LGHNA and CDR2 YSLEER. CDR3 length equals 14 residues. The CDR3 loop is CASSRGKFTDTQYF. The CDR3 nucleotides read TGCGCCAGCAGCCGGGGAAAATTCACAGATACGCAGTATTTT.